Listed here is a single TCR beta chain. No antigen is known for it. This entry comes from a study of beta chain features in type 1 diabetes. Study-level results: Patients with Type 1 diabetes showed moderately but significantly shorter TCRB CDR3s in all four CD4+ subsets. Cells with high TCR expression could be over-represented by cDNA sequencing. Naive, central memory and Treg TCRB repertoires seemed to resemble each other more closely in patients than they did in healthy donors.

The isolated RNA, all of it, was reverse transcribed, so expressed TCRB transcripts were what got sequenced. The protocol was immunoSEQ multiplex PCR, while the TCRdb copy is restricted to in-frame clones and leaves out a portion. This table holds almost 350,000 clones, about a tenth found once. J was trimmed by 7 bases and V by 5 bases; bases with no gene match: 6. The CDR3 is made up of 15 amino acids. Germline CDR1 SEHNR, CDR2 FQNEAQ (reference sequence). The chain is built from TRBV7-9 and TRBJ2-1, with 12 bases aligning to TRBD2. This TCR was recovered from a man under 40 with type 1 diabetes. Sequencing used central memory CD4+ T cells from blood. Here the CDR3 reads CASSPTSGGTNEQFF. As DNA, the CDR3 is TGTGCCAGCAGCCCTACTAGCGGGGGGACAAATGAGCAGTTCTTC. The full variable domain, rest sourced from reference TRBV7-9 and TRBJ2-1, is DTGVSQNPRHKITKRGQNVTFRCDPISEHNRLYWYRQTLGQGPEFLTYFQNEAQLEKSRLLSDRFSAERPKGSFSTLEIQRTEQGDSAMYLCASSPTSGGTNEQFFGPGTRLTVL.